This T cell receptor (beta chain) was retrieved from a study of control samples from healthy donors and cancer patients. Measured with immunoSEQ multiplex PCR; TCRdb has only the in-frame clones, and not every one. The sample records approximately 89,000 clones, approximately 89% being singletons. Germline lookup yields CDR1 LNHDA and CDR2 SQIVND (reference sequence). Trimming cost V 5 bases and J 8 bases, with 12 bases left between them. The CDR3 sequence is 12 residues long. J is TRBJ1-1 and V is TRBV19, with D maybe TRBD1 (5 bases). Sequencing was carried out using blood. This clonotype originated in a man over 45 in good health. The CDR3 DNA is TGTGCCAGTAGTGGCCGGGGACGAGAAGCTTTCTTT. This sequence encodes CASSGRGREAFF.